What follows are 5 T cell receptor beta chains derived from one specimen sequenced in a study of blood T cell repertoires in COVID-19. Using immunoSEQ multiplex PCR, the repertoire was profiled, and TCRdb retains in-frame clones only, with some absent. The sample shows approximately 300,000 clones, about 85% of them seen only once. Sequencing was carried out using PBMCs or T cells enriched from blood (not recorded which). These receptor sequences come from a woman aged 30 to 39 who had recovered from COVID-19.

The rearrangement links TRBV19 to TRBJ1-2; D remains unclear. CDR1 and CDR2 (germline): LNHDA, SQIVND (reference sequence). The CDR3 loop spans 15 amino acids. Trimming removed 6 bases at V and 4 bases at J, with 18 bases between. The CDR3 is CASSYSLATSYGYTF. The CDR3 DNA is TGTGCCAGTAGCTACAGCCTCGCCACCAGCTATGGCTACACCTTC.

Remarks on this clone: The same CDR3 can be traced to other DNA sequences in this sample. The rearrangement links TRBV6-5 to TRBJ1-2, with TRBD1 identical over 7 bases. Germline V lookup: CDR1 MNHEY, CDR2 SVGAGI. This CDR3 has 13 residues. The ends lost 5 bases at V and 2 bases at J; junction bases unmatched: 2. CDR3 DNA sequence: TGTGCCAGCAGTCTGACAGGGAACTATGGCTACACCTTC. It yields the protein CASSLTGNYGYTF.

The V call is TRBV7-9, the J call TRBJ1-1, with 9 bases aligning to TRBD1. The CDR3 consists of 15 residues. Germline V gives CDR1 SEHNR, CDR2 FQNEAQ (reference sequence). The junction had 9 bases not matched to a gene; V was cut back by 5 bases and J by 5 bases. Here the CDR3 reads CASSLDTGGLTEAFF. The DNA of the CDR3 is TGTGCCAGCAGCCTCGACACAGGGGGCTTAACTGAAGCTTTCTTT.

This sequence joins TRBV30 and TRBJ1-1; 8 bases are a match to TRBD1. The ends lost 6 bases at V and 4 bases at J; junction bases unmatched: 16. CDR3 length: 16 residues. Germline CDR1 GTSNPN, CDR2 SVGIG (reference sequence). The CDR3 coding sequence is TGTGCCTGCCCGGCAGGGGGCAAAGGTGGTGGCACTGAAGCTTTCTTT. This codes for CACPAGGKGGGTEAFF.

The rearrangement joins TRBV29-1 to TRBJ1-3; the D gene is possibly TRBD1 (5 bases). The CDR3 has 13 amino acids. Trimming left V 5 bases short and J 4 bases short, with 12 bases between. Looked up from germline, CDR1 is SQVTM and CDR2 is ANQGSEA. The CDR3 loop reads CSVSAGSGNTIYF. CDR3 nucleotides: TGCAGCGTTTCCGCAGGGTCGGGAAACACCATATATTTT.